A single sample is the source of the 4 T cell receptor beta chains below, sequenced in a study of Graves' ophthalmopathy and Graves' hyperthyroidism. Amplifying from RNA transcripts, the study obtained TCR beta CDR3 regions. RT-PCR was first run with HTBI primers, then multiplex PCR in a second round. Each CDR3 protein is one row after TCRdb ran MiXCR on the multiplex PCR reads. The table records 600,000 to 950,000 distinct CDR3 sequences, 40% of them present only once. Sequencing was performed on peripheral blood. These TCRs come from an adult man with Graves' ophthalmopathy.

The chain employs TRBV6-1 and TRBJ1-1; no firm D call. The V and J ends lost 6 bases and 3 bases respectively, with 11 bases between them. Per germline, CDR1 MNHNS and CDR2 SASEGT. The CDR3 contains 13 residues. This CDR3 reads CASRESGDTEAFF. DNA for the CDR3: TGTGCCAGCAGGGAGAGCGGGGACACTGAAGCTTTCTTT.

This clonotype came up many times. The chain uses TRBV29-1 and TRBJ1-1, with D unresolved. CDR1 and CDR2 (germline): SQVTM, ANQGSEA. This CDR3 spans 15 amino acids. Trimming left V 3 bases short and J 9 bases short, with 23 bases between. The CDR3 spells CSVDGQGRILPQAFF. In DNA, the CDR3 is TGCAGCGTTGATGGGCAAGGACGGATCCTTCCCCAAGCTTTCTTT.

This clonotype was observed a few times. V usage is TRBV2 and J usage is TRBJ2-7, with 14 bases that match TRBD2. There are 15 residues in the CDR3. V shed 6 bases, J shed 6 bases, and the junction held 7 bases outside the gene matches. CDR1 and CDR2 from the germline V gene are SNHLY and FYNNEI. CDR3 amino acids: CASSQGTSGGAEQYF. CDR3 bases: TGTGCCAGCAGCCAAGGGACTAGCGGGGGAGCCGAGCAGTACTTC. The full variable domain, rest sourced from reference TRBV2 and TRBJ2-7, is EPEVTQTPSHQVTQMGQEVILRCVPISNHLYFYWYRQILGQKVEFLVSFYNNEISEKSEIFDDQFSVERPDGSNFTLKIRSTKLEDSAMYFCASSQGTSGGAEQYFGPGTRLTVT.

Comments on this clonotype: A read error may be the cause here, since a much bigger clone is one base away. V gene TRBV19 combines with J gene TRBJ1-2; TRBD1 is a possible D gene (5 bases). The germline V gene has CDR1 LNHDA and CDR2 SQIVND (reference sequence). V was clipped by 11 bases and J by 6 bases, with 16 bases between them. This CDR3 is built from 12 residues. The CDR3: CASQGVNHGYTF. CDR3 bases: TGTGCCTCTCAGGGAGTGAACCATGGCTACACCTTC.